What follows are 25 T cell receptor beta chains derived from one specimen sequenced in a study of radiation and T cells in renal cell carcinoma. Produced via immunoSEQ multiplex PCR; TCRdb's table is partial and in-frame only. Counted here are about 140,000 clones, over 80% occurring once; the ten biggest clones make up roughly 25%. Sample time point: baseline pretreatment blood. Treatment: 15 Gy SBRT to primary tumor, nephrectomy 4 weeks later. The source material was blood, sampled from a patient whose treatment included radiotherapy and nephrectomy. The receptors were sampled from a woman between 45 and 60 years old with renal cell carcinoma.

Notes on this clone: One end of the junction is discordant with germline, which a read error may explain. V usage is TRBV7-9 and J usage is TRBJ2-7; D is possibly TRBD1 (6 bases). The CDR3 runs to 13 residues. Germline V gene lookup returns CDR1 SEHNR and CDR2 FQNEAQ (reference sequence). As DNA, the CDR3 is TGTGCCAGCAACTTAGATGGGACAAGGGAGCAGTACTTC. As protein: CASNLDGTREQYF.

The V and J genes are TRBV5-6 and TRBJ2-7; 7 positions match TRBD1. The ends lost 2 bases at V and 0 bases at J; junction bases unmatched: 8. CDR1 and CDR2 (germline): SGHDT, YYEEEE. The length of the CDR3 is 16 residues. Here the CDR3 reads CASSLGGGSTSYEQYF. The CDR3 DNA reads TGTGCCAGCAGCTTAGGGGGCGGGTCCACCTCCTACGAGCAGTACTTC.

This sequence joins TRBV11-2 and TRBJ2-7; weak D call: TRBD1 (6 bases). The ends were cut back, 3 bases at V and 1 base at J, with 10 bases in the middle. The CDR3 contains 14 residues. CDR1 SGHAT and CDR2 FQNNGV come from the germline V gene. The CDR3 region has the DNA TGTGCCAGCAGCTTTCAGGGGCTTTCCTACGAGCAGTACTTC. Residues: CASSFQGLSYEQYF. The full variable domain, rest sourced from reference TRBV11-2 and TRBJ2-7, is EAGVAQSPRYKIIEKRQSVAFWCNPISGHATLYWYQQILGQGPKLLIQFQNNGVVDDSQLPKDRFSAERLKGVDSTLKIQPAKLEDSAVYLCASSFQGLSYEQYFGPGTRLTVT.

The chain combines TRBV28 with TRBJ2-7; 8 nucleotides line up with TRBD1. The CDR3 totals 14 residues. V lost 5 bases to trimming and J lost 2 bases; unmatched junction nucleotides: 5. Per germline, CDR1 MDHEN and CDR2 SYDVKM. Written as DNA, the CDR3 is TGTGCCAGCAGTCACAGGGGGGCGGCCTACGAGCAGTACTTC. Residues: CASSHRGAAYEQYF.

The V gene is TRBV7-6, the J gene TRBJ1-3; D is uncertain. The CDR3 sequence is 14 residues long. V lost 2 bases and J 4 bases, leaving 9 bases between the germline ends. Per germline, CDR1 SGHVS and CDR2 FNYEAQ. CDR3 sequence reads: CASSLWASGNTIYF. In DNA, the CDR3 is TGTGCCAGCAGCTTATGGGCGAGCGGAAACACCATATATTTT.

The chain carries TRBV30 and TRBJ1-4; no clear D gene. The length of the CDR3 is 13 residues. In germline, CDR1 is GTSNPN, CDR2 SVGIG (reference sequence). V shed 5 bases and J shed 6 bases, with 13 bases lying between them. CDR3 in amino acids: CAWEDTPDEKLFF. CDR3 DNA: TGTGCCTGGGAGGATACCCCCGATGAAAAACTGTTTTTT.

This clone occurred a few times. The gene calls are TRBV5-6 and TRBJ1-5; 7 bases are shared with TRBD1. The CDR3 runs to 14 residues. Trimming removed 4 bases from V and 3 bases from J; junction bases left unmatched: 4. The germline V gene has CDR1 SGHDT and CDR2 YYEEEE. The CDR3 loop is CASSLGQTNQPQHF. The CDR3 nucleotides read TGTGCCAGCAGCCTGGGACAGACCAATCAGCCCCAGCATTTT.

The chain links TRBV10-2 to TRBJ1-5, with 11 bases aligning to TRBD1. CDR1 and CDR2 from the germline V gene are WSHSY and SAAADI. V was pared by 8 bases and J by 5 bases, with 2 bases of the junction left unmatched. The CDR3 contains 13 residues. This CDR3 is CASRDRGYQPQHF. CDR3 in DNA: TGCGCCAGCCGGGACAGGGGGTATCAGCCCCAGCATTTT.

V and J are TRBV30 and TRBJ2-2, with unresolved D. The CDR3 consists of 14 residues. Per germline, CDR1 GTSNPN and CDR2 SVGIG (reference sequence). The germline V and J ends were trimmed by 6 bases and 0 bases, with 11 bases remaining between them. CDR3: CACPRVPNTGELFF. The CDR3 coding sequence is TGTGCCTGTCCCCGGGTACCGAACACCGGGGAGCTGTTTTTT.

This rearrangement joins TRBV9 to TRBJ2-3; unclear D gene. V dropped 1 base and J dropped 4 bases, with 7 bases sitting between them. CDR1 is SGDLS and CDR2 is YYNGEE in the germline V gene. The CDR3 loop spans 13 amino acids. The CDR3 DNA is TGTGCCAGCAGCGTACCCAGTTCAGATACGCAGTATTTT. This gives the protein CASSVPSSDTQYF.

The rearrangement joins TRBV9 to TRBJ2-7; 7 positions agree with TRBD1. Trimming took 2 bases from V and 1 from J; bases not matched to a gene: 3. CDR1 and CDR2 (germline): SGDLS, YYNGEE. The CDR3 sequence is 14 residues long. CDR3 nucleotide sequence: TGTGCCAGCAGCGTGAAGGGGGCTTCCTACGAGCAGTACTTC. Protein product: CASSVKGASYEQYF. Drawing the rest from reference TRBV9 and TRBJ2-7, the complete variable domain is DSGVTQTPKHLITATGQRVTLRCSPRSGDLSVYWYQQSLDQGLQFLIQYYNGEERAKGNILERFSAQQFPDLHSELNLSSLELGDSALYFCASSVKGASYEQYFGPGTRLTVT.

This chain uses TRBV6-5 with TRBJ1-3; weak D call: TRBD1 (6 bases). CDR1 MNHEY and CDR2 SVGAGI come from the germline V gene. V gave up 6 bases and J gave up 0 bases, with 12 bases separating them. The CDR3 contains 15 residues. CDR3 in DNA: TGTGCCAGCAGGAAGACAGGATCCTCTGGAAACACCATATATTTT. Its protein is CASRKTGSSGNTIYF.

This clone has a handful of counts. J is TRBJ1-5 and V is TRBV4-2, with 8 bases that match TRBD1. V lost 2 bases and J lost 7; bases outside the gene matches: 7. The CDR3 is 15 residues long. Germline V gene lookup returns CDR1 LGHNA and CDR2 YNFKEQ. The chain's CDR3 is CASSQYDRGDQPQHF. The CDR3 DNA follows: TGTGCCAGCAGCCAATACGACAGGGGAGACCAGCCCCAGCATTTT.

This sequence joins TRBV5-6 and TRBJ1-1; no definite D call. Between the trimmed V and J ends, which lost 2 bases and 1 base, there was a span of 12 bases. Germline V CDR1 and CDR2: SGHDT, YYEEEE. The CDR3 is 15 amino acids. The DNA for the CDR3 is TGTGCCAGCAGCTTTAGTCCAAAATCGAACACTGAAGCTTTCTTT. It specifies CASSFSPKSNTEAFF.

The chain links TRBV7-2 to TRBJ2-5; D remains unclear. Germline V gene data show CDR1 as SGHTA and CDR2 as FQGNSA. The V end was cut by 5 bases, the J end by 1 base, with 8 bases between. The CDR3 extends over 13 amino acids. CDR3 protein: CASSLPSQETQYF. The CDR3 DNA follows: TGTGCCAGCAGCCTCCCATCCCAAGAGACCCAGTACTTC.

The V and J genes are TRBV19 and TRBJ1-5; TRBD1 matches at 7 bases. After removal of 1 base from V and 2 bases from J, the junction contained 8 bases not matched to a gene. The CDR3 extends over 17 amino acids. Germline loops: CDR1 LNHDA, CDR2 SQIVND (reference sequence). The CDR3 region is CASSIVVSGTGNQPQHF. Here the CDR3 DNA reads TGTGCCAGTAGTATAGTAGTGTCCGGGACAGGCAATCAGCCCCAGCATTTT. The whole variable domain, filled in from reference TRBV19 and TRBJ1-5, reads DGGITQSPKYLFRKEGQNVTLSCEQNLNHDAMYWYRQDPGQGLRLIYYSQIVNDFQKGDIAEGYSVSREKKESFPLTVTSAQKNPTAFYLCASSIVVSGTGNQPQHFGDGTRLSIL.

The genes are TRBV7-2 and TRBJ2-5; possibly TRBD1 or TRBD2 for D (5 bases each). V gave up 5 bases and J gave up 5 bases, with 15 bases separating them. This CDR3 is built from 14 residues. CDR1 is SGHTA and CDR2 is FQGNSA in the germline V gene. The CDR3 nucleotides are TGTGCCAGCAGCCCCTCGAGGGGCCCTGAGACCCAGTACTTC. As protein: CASSPSRGPETQYF.

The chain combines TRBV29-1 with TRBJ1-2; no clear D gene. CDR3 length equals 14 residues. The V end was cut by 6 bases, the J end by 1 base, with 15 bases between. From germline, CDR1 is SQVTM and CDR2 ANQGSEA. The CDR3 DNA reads TGCAGCGTGTACGGGTGGGATAATAACTATGGCTACACCTTC. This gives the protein CSVYGWDNNYGYTF.

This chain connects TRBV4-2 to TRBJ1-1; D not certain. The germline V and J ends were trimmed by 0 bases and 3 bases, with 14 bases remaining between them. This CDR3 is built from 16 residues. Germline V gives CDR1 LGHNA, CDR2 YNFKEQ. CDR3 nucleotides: TGTGCCAGCAGCCAAGAACCCGGCCGCGGATACACTGAAGCTTTCTTT. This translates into CASSQEPGRGYTEAFF.

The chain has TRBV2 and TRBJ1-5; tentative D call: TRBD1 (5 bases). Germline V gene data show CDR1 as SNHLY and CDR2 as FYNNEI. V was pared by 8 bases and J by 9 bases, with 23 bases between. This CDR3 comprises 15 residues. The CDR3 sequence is CASAVRGAEIWPQHF. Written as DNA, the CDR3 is TGTGCCAGCGCCGTTAGGGGAGCGGAGATTTGGCCCCAGCATTTT.

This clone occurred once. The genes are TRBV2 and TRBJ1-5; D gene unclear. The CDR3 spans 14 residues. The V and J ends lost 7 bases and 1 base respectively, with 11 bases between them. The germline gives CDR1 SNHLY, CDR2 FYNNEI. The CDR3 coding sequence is TGTGCCAGCACGGCAGACCCAAGCAATCAGCCCCAGCATTTT. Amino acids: CASTADPSNQPQHF.

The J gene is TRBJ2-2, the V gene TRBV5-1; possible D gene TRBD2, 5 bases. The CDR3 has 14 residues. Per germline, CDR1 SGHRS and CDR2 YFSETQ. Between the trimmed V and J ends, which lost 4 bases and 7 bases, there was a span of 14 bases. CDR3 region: CASSASEGGGELFF. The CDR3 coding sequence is TGCGCCAGCAGCGCCTCAGAGGGCGGCGGGGAGCTGTTTTTT.

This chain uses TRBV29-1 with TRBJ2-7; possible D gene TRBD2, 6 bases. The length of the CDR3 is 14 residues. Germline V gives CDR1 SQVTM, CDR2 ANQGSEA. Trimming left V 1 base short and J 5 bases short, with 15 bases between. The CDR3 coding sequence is TGCAGCGTTGAAGGACTAGGTGGGCGCGACGAGCAGTACTTC. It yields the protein CSVEGLGGRDEQYF.

The CDR3, as DNA: TGCGCCAGCAGCCAAGACCCCGGCCGTCCCTATGGCTACACCTTC. Translation: CASSQDPGRPYGYTF. The rearrangement links TRBV4-3 to TRBJ1-2, with D hard to call. Per the germline V gene, CDR1 is LGHNA and CDR2 is YSLEER. V dropped 0 bases and J dropped 4 bases, with 12 bases sitting between them. The length of the CDR3 is 15 residues.

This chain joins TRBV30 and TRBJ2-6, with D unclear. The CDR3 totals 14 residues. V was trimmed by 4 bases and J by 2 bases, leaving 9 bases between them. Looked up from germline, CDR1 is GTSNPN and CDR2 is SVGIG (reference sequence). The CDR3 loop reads CAWNTIAGANVLTF. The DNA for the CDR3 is TGTGCCTGGAATACCATTGCTGGGGCCAACGTCCTGACTTTC.